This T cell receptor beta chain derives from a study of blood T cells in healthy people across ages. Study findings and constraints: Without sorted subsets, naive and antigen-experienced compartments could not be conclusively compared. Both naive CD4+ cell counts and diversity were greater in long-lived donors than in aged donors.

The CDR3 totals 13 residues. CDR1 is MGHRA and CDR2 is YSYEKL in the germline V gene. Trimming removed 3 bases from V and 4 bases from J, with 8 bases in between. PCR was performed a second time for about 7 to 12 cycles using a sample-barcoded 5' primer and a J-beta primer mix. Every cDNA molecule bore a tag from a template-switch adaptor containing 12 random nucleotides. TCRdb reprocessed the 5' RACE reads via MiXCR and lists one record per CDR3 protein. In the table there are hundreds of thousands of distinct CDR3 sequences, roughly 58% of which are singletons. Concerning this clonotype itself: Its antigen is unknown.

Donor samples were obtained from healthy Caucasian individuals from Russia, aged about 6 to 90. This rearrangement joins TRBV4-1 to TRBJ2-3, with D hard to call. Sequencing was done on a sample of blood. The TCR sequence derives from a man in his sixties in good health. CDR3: CASSHPSADTQYF. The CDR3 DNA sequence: TGCGCCAGCAGCCATCCCTCGGCAGATACGCAGTATTTT.